The clone carrying this TCR beta chain was picked up a small number of times. Original processing notes: Amplified reference gene primers provided the basis for estimating nucleated cell counts. Some clones are missing from TCRdb's copy, which holds only in-frame ones; the method was immunoSEQ multiplex PCR. That table supplies the V and J calls and clone size; D and trimming were determined from the DNA. The sample holds fewer than 200,000 clones; roughly 91% are singletons and the top ten take approximately 6%. This entry belongs to a study of blood T cell repertoires in COVID-19. The CDR3 has 16 amino acids. V was clipped by 0 bases and J by 4 bases; unmatched bases: 5. Germline CDR1 and CDR2: LGHNA and YSLEER.

The sequencing input was peripheral blood. The gene calls are TRBV4-3 and TRBJ1-3; 8 bases align to TRBD1. This receptor was taken from a man aged 35 to 55 with active or convalescent COVID-19. CDR3 amino acids: CASSQDEQGGGNTIYF. The CDR3, as DNA: TGCGCCAGCAGCCAAGATGAACAGGGGGGCGGAAACACCATATATTTT.